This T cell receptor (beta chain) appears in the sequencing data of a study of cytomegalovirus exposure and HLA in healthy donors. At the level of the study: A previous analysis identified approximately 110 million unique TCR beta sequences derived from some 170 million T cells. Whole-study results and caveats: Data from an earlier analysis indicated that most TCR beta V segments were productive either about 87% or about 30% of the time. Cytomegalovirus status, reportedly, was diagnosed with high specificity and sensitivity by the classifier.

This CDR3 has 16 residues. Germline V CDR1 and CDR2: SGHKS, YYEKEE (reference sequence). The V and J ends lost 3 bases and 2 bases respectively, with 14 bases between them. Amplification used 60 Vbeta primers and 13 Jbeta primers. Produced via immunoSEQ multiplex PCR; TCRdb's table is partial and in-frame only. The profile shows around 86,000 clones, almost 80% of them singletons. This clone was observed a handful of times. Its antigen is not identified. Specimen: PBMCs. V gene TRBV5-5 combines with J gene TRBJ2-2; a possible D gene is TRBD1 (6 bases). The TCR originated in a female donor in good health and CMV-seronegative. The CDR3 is CASSSATGRNTGELFF. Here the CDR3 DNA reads TGTGCCAGCAGCTCGGCGACAGGAAGAAACACCGGGGAGCTGTTTTTT. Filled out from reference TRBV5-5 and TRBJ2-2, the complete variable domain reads DAGVTQSPTHLIKTRGQQVTLRCSPISGHKSVSWYQQVLGQGPQFIFQYYEKEERGRGNFPDRFSARQFPNYSSELNVNALLLGDSALYLCASSSATGRNTGELFFGEGSRLTVL.